This T cell receptor beta chain was documented in a study of TIL therapy for anti-PD-1-resistant metastatic lung cancer. Overall study results and limits: The cohort had more treatment-naive, never-smoker and oncogene-addicted patients than typical.

Only one count was recorded for this clone. Its matching antigen is unknown. Between the trimmed V and J ends, which lost 2 bases and 3 bases, there was a span of 8 bases. Germline V CDR1 and CDR2: SNHLY, FYNNEI. There are 14 residues in the CDR3. Sequencing used immunoSEQ v3. TCRdb keeps only in-frame clones here, not all; method: immunoSEQ multiplex PCR. Of tens of thousands of clones detected, 60% to 80% appear once; the ten largest clones hold 2.5% to 3%. The time point is: pre-treatment sample, taken before nivolumab and TIL therapy. The rearrangement links TRBV2 to TRBJ1-5; D is unresolved. The TCR was taken from a woman between 25 and 80 years old with non-small cell lung cancer. Here the sequenced sample was blood, taken at baseline. CDR3 coding DNA: TGTGCCAGCAGTGAAACAGCGACCAATCAGCCCCAGCATTTT. It is translated as CASSETATNQPQHF.